Sequencing of this TCR beta chain was carried out in a study of T cell responses to AZD1222 COVID-19 vaccine. General study results and limits: Females outnumbered males among donors, who were mostly white British; clonal diversity was possibly underestimated. Seropositive status at baseline applied to only a handful of AZD1222 recipients.

Data came from immunoSEQ multiplex PCR; TCRdb stores just in-frame clones and leaves some out. The sample carries roughly 120,000 clones, approximately 86% recorded once. The CDR3 runs 20 residues. Germline CDR1 and CDR2: LGHDT and YNNKEL (reference sequence). V dropped 0 bases and J dropped 2; count of bases not matched to a gene: 13. With respect to this clone: As yet, its antigen is unknown.

The sequence derives from an adult who received the AZD1222 COVID-19 vaccine. Specimen: peripheral blood, collected 28 days after the second AZD1222 dose. V and J are TRBV3-1 (or the pseudogene TRBV3-2) and TRBJ1-5; 10 nucleotides align to TRBD1. The CDR3 is CASSQESGTGVIGGNQPQHF. The DNA for the CDR3 is TGTGCCAGCAGCCAAGAAAGCGGGACAGGGGTAATCGGGGGCAATCAGCCCCAGCATTTT.